The next 4 T cell receptor beta chains were all read from a single sample in a study of blood T cells in healthy people across ages. Sample-barcoded 5' priming and a J-beta primer mix drove a second PCR of about 7 to 12 cycles. TCRdb reprocessed the 5' RACE reads via MiXCR and lists one record per CDR3 protein. The sample yields roughly 1.6 million distinct CDR3 sequences, roughly 30% seen once. The sample comprised blood. Receptor source: a woman aged 30 to 39 in good health.

This clonotype was seen a handful of times. The rearrangement links TRBV27 to TRBJ2-1; TRBD2 matches 8 bases. V shed 3 bases and J 4 bases; nucleotides not matched to a gene: 2. Germline-derived CDR1 and CDR2 are MNHEY and SMNVEV (reference sequence). The CDR3 is made up of 14 amino acids. The CDR3 spells CASSFSGKYNEQFF. CDR3 coding DNA: TGTGCCAGCAGTTTTAGCGGGAAGTACAATGAGCAGTTCTTC.

This clonotype was seen more than once but under ten times. For the CDR3, the DNA is TGTGCCAGCAGCTTTATTAGCGGGGGGGACAATGAGCAGTTCTTC. This codes for CASSFISGGDNEQFF. This rearrangement joins TRBV7-2 to TRBJ2-1; 11 bases are shared with TRBD2. The germline V gene encodes CDR1 SGHTA and CDR2 FQGNSA. The CDR3 runs 15 residues. With V trimmed by 3 bases and J by 5 bases, 3 bases remained unmatched.

There are many counts of this clonotype. V is TRBV15 and J is TRBJ1-2; D call uncertain. Trimming stripped 2 bases from V and 0 bases from J, with 7 bases between. This CDR3 is 14 amino acids long. CDR1 LNHNV and CDR2 YYDKDF come from the germline V gene (reference sequence). The CDR3, as DNA: TGTGCCACCAGCAGACAGGAGACTAACTATGGCTACACCTTC. Amino acids: CATSRQETNYGYTF.

The gene calls are TRBV7-9 and TRBJ2-7; D not certain. Trimming removed 7 bases from V and 4 bases from J, with 11 bases in between. The germline CDR1 and CDR2 sequences are SEHNR and FQNEAQ (reference sequence). The CDR3 loop spans 12 amino acids. The chain's CDR3 is CASMAGVYEQYF. For the CDR3, the DNA is TGTGCCAGCATGGCAGGCGTGTACGAGCAGTACTTC.